Listed here is a single T cell receptor (beta chain). The CDR3 has 16 amino acids. This entry comes from a study of blood T cell repertoires in COVID-19. About the research overall: T cells, B-cell-depleted T cells, or PBMCs supplied cDNA or gDNA.

The repertoire was sequenced with immunoSEQ multiplex PCR; TCRdb's copy has only in-frame clones and lacks some. This sample has under 300,000 clones, with roughly 83% found just once. V and J are TRBV21-1 and TRBJ2-7; TRBD2 is the table's D call and was not checked against the DNA. TRBV21-1 is a documented pseudogene. The source is a man older than 75 with acute or convalescent COVID-19. What was sequenced was peripheral blood. Written as DNA, the CDR3 is TGTGCCAGCAGCAGTGGAACTAGCGGGACCGCCTACGAGCAGTACTTC. Residues: CASSSGTSGTAYEQYF.